Following are 9 T cell receptor beta chains from one sample sequenced in a study of cytomegalovirus exposure and HLA in healthy donors. 60 Vbeta and 13 Jbeta primers were used in PCR. Using immunoSEQ multiplex PCR, the repertoire was profiled, and TCRdb retains in-frame clones only, with some absent. Here the sample spans 150,000 to 200,000 clones, around 75% being singletons. Sequencing was done on a sample of PBMCs. These receptors were taken from a human donor in good health.

This sequence joins TRBV19 and TRBJ1-4; 10 bases are a match to TRBD1. Trimming at V came to 4 bases and at J to 6 bases, leaving 8 bases not matched to a gene. Germline CDR1 reads LNHDA; CDR2 reads SQIVND (reference sequence). The CDR3 length is 16 residues. For the CDR3, the DNA is TGTGCCAGTAGTACTGGGGACAGGGGACGTGATGAAAAACTGTTTTTT. Amino acid sequence: CASSTGDRGRDEKLFF.

In regard to this clone: The germline gene is not matched at one end of the junction; a read error may be the cause. The chain employs TRBV7-9 and TRBJ2-1, with TRBD2 identical over 7 bases. CDR1 SEHNR and CDR2 FQNEAQ come from the germline V gene (reference sequence). This CDR3 spans 18 amino acids. The CDR3 nucleotides are TGTGCCAGCACTGGGGCGAGCGAAGCGGGGCCTCCTTACAGTGAGCAGTTCTTC. Amino acids: CASTGASEAGPPYSEQFF.

The chain carries TRBV30 and TRBJ1-1; D may be TRBD1 (6 bases). Trimming stripped 2 bases from V and 1 base from J, with 17 bases between. The CDR3 spans 16 residues. Germline values: CDR1 GTSNPN, CDR2 SVGIG (reference sequence). This chain's CDR3 is CAWSPPRGGTNTEAFF. CDR3 bases: TGTGCCTGGAGTCCCCCAAGGGGGGGAACGAACACTGAAGCTTTCTTT. Based on the CDR3 plus reference TRBV30 and TRBJ1-1, the full variable domain is SQTIHQWPATLVQPVGSPLSLECTVEGTSNPNLYWYRQAAGRGLQLLFYSVGIGQISSEVPQNLSASRPQDRQFILSSKKLLLSDSGFYLCAWSPPRGGTNTEAFFGQGTRLTVV.

V is TRBV28 and J is TRBJ2-5; TRBD1 agrees at 8 bases. V lost 4 bases and J lost 7; bases outside the gene matches: 5. Germline CDR1 MDHEN, CDR2 SYDVKM. The CDR3 runs 13 residues. The CDR3 DNA reads as TGTGCCAGCAGTTCGGACAGGGAGGTGACCCAGTACTTC. It is translated as CASSSDREVTQYF.

The chain links TRBV5-6 to TRBJ1-2; possible D gene TRBD1, 5 bases. This CDR3 region has 15 residues. From germline, CDR1 is SGHDT and CDR2 YYEEEE. Trimming removed 2 bases from V and 4 bases from J, with 15 bases in between. The CDR3 bases are TGTGCCAGCAGCTTTGGTCCGGGGGTGGTCTATGGCTACACCTTC. Protein sequence: CASSFGPGVVYGYTF.

V usage is TRBV2 and J usage is TRBJ2-7, with no clear D. This CDR3 comprises 11 residues. Trimming pared 5 bases from V and 2 bases from J, leaving 4 bases between. CDR1 and CDR2 from the germline V gene are SNHLY and FYNNEI. CDR3 bases: TGTGCCAGCAGTTCAACCTACGAGCAGTACTTC. The encoded protein is CASSSTYEQYF.

The chain recombines TRBV5-4 with TRBJ2-3, with a tentative D call TRBD2 (6 bases). V was pared by 0 bases and J by 4 bases, with 18 bases between. Germline lookup yields CDR1 SGHNT and CDR2 YYREEE (reference sequence). CDR3 length equals 17 residues. The DNA for the CDR3 is TGTGCCAGCAGCTTGGCCCTCGGCGGGGATGGGGCAGATACGCAGTATTTT. It is translated as CASSLALGGDGADTQYF.

The chain joins TRBV7-3 to TRBJ2-2, with 11 bases identical to TRBD2. Germline V CDR1 and CDR2: SGHTA, FQGTGA. V lost 3 bases, J lost 6 bases, and 3 bases stayed unmatched. The CDR3 is made up of 15 amino acids. The CDR3 nucleotides read TGTGCCAGCAGCTTTAGCGGGGGGGCATCCGGGGAGCTGTTTTTT. Its translation: CASSFSGGASGELFF.

The J gene is TRBJ2-7, the V gene TRBV18, with 8 nucleotides matching TRBD1. Germline CDR1 reads KGHSH; CDR2 reads LQKENI. This CDR3 region has 18 residues. V trimming: 4 bases; J trimming: 4 bases; junction bases outside the gene matches: 18. This CDR3 is CASSHSSGQGRVQYEQYF. Written as DNA, the CDR3 is TGTGCCAGCTCACATTCATCCGGACAGGGACGAGTGCAGTACGAGCAGTACTTC.